The next 8 T cell receptor beta chains were all read from a single sample in a study of beta chain features in type 1 diabetes. Study-wide results and limits: For Type 1 diabetes patients, all four CD4+ subsets carried TCRB CDR3s that were moderately but significantly shorter.

No antigen has been assigned to these receptors. Expressed TCRB transcripts were sequenced because the entire RNA isolate underwent reverse transcription. Profiling relied on immunoSEQ multiplex PCR, and the TCRdb table lists in-frame clones only, not all of them. The table includes hundreds of thousands of clones, around an eighth detected once. Source material: naive CD4+ T cells from blood. These receptor sequences come from a man aged 18 to 30 with type 1 diabetes.

The CDR3 nucleotides are TGTGCCAGCGGACAGGGGATCCATAATGAAAAACTGTTTTTT. This gives the protein CASGQGIHNEKLFF. The chain uses TRBV7-9 and TRBJ1-4; 9 nucleotides align to TRBD1. CDR1 is SEHNR and CDR2 is FQNEAQ in the germline V gene (reference sequence). J lost 4 bases, V lost 8 bases, and 5 bases had no gene match. The CDR3 contains 14 residues.

This chain uses TRBV27 with TRBJ1-2, with 8 positions matching TRBD1. This CDR3 comprises 14 residues. After removal of 6 bases from V and 4 bases from J, the junction contained 7 bases not matched to a gene. Germline CDR1 and CDR2: MNHEY and SMNVEV (reference sequence). CDR3 sequence (DNA): TGTGCCAGCAGCTCAGGGGGCCTTGGCTATGGCTACACCTTC. It encodes CASSSGGLGYGYTF.

V and J are TRBV7-9 and TRBJ1-1; D not resolved. The CDR3 sequence is 13 residues long. Germline loops: CDR1 SEHNR, CDR2 FQNEAQ (reference sequence). V shed 6 bases and J shed 1 base, with 9 bases lying between them. CDR3 amino acids: CASSWTRNTEAFF. CDR3 nucleotides: TGTGCCAGCAGTTGGACTAGGAACACTGAAGCTTTCTTT.

The chain combines TRBV9 with TRBJ2-1, with D possibly called TRBD1 or TRBD2 (5 bases each). Germline V lookup: CDR1 SGDLS, CDR2 YYNGEE. The V and J ends lost 0 bases and 6 bases respectively, with 10 bases between them. The CDR3 sequence is 14 residues long. The CDR3 nucleotides read TGTGCCAGCAGCGTAGCGTCAGGGACCAATGAGCAGTTCTTC. As protein: CASSVASGTNEQFF.

This clone was picked up a small number of times. The chain has TRBV7-2 and TRBJ2-5, with D maybe TRBD2 (6 bases). Trimming cost V 5 bases and J 7 bases, with 20 bases left between them. The CDR3 runs 15 residues. Germline values: CDR1 SGHTA, CDR2 FQGNSA. CDR3 sequence: CASSPQVGDWGTQYF. Written as DNA, the CDR3 is TGTGCCAGCAGCCCCCAGGTCGGGGACTGGGGGACCCAGTACTTC.

This chain links TRBV5-5 with TRBJ2-2, with 8 bases lining up with TRBD1. V was clipped by 0 bases and J by 7 bases; unmatched bases: 5. The length of the CDR3 is 15 residues. Germline-derived CDR1 and CDR2 are SGHKS and YYEKEE (reference sequence). The CDR3 sequence is CASSLVSGGFGELFF. Here the CDR3 DNA reads TGTGCCAGCAGCTTGGTGTCAGGGGGCTTCGGGGAGCTGTTTTTT.

The chain has TRBV9 and TRBJ2-1; 7 bases agree with TRBD1. After removal of 4 bases from V and 5 bases from J, the junction contained 6 bases not matched to a gene. The CDR3 is made up of 14 amino acids. Germline values: CDR1 SGDLS, CDR2 YYNGEE. The CDR3 sequence is CASSPTGVNNEQFF. The DNA of the CDR3 is TGTGCCAGCAGCCCAACAGGGGTTAACAATGAGCAGTTCTTC.

The chain has TRBV4-1 and TRBJ1-2; D remains ambiguous. Germline CDR1 is MGHRA and CDR2 is YSYEKL. The CDR3 runs to 16 residues. V was cut by 3 bases and J by 5 bases, with 19 bases left in between. CDR3 in DNA: TGCGCCAGCAGCCACCAGGAGCTACCGGTGGAATATGGCTACACCTTC. The encoded protein is CASSHQELPVEYGYTF.